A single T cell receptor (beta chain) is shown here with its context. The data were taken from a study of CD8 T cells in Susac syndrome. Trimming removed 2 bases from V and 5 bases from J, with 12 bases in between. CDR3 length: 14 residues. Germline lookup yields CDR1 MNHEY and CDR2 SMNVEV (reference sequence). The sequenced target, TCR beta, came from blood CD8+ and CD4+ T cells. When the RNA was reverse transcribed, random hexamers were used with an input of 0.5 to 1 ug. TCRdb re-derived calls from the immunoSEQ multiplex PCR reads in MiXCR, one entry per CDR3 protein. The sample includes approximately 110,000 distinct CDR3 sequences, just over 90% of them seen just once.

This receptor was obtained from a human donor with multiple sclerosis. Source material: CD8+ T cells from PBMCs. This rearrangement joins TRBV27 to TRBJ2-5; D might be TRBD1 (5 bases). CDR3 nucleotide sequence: TGTGCCAGCAGTTTAGGTCAGGGTATTGAGACCCAGTACTTC. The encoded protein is CASSLGQGIETQYF.